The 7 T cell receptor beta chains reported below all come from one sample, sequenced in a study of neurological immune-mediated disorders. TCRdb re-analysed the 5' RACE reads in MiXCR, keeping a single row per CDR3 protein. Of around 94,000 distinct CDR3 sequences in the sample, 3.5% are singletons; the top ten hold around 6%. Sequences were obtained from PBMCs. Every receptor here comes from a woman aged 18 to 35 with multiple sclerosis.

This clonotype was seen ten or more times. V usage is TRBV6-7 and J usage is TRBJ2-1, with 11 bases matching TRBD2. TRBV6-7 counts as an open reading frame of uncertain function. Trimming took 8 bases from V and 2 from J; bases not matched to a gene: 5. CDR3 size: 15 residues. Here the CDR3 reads CASPPGLAAYNEQFF. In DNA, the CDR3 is TGTGCCAGCCCCCCGGGACTAGCGGCCTACAATGAGCAGTTCTTC.

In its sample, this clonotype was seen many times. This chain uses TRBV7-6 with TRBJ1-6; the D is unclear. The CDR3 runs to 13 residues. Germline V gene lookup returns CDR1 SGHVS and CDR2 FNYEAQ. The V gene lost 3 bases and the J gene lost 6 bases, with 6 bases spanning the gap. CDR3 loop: CASSLGSNSPLHF. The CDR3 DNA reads TGTGCCAGCAGCTTGGGCAGTAATTCACCCCTCCACTTT.

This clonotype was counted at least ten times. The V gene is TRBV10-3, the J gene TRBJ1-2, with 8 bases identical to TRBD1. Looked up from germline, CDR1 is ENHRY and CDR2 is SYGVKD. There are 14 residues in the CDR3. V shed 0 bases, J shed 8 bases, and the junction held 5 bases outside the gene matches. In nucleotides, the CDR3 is TGTGCCATCAGTGAGTCTACAGGGGGACAGGGCTACACCTTC. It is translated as CAISESTGGQGYTF.

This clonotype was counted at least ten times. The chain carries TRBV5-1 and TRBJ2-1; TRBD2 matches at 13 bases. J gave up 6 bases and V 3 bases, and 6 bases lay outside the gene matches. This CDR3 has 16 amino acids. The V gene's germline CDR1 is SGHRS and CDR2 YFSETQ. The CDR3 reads CASSSWTSGRSNEQFF. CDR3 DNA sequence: TGCGCCAGCAGCTCCTGGACTAGCGGGAGAAGCAATGAGCAGTTCTTC.

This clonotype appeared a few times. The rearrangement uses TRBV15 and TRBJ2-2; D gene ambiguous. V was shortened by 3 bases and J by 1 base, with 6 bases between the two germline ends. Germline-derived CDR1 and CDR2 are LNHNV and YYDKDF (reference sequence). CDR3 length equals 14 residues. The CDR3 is CATSSWGNTGELFF. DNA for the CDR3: TGTGCCACCAGCAGTTGGGGGAACACCGGGGAGCTGTTTTTT.

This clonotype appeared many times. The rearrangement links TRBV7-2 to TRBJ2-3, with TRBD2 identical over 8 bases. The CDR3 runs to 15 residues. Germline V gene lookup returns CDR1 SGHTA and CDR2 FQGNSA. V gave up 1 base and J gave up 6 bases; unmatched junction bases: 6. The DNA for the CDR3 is TGTGCCAGCAGCTTAGTTGCGGGGGGCGGGGATACGCAGTATTTT. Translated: CASSLVAGGGDTQYF.

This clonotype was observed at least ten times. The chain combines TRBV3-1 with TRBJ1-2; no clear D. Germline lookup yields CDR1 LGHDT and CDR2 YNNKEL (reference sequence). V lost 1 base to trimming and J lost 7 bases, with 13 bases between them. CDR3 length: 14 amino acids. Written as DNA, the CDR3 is TGTGCCAGCAGCCAAGTTCCGCGGGAGGCTGGCTACACCTTC. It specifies CASSQVPREAGYTF.